This T cell receptor beta chain appears in the sequencing data of a study of neurological immune-mediated disorders. The table lists this clonotype with many counts. No antigen is known for it. 5'RACE with 10-nucleotide random UMIs produced the cDNA. TCRdb redid the calling of the 5' RACE reads with MiXCR, one entry per CDR3 protein. The sample lists approximately 82,000 distinct CDR3 sequences, approximately 13% occurring once. Documented time point: longitudinal time-point 2. Study outcomes and limitations: Patients with HTLV-1-associated myelopathy had the highest level of TCR clonal expansion, whereas patients with multiple sclerosis had the lowest level, falling beneath the level found in healthy controls. Private repertoires in all groups were suggested by the finding that expanded clones across subjects shared no CDR3 amino acid sequences.

The junction had 7 bases not matched to a gene; V was cut back by 1 base and J by 0 bases. The CDR3 extends over 17 amino acids. The specimen was PBMCs. The gene calls are TRBV12-3 or TRBV12-4 and TRBJ2-3, with TRBD2 matching over 7 bases. This clonotype was obtained from a female donor with HTLV-1-associated myelopathy (HAM/TSP). The CDR3 sequence is CASSLGASGSSTDTQYF. CDR3 DNA: TGTGCCAGCAGTTTAGGGGCTAGCGGATCTAGCACAGATACGCAGTATTTT.